Below are 7 T cell receptor beta chains sequenced from a single sample in a study of blood T cell repertoires in COVID-19. Only in-frame clones appear in the TCRdb table, and some are missing; sequencing was by immunoSEQ multiplex PCR. The sample includes more than 300,000 clones, roughly nine tenths of them seen just once. The material sequenced was PBMCs or T cells enriched from blood (not recorded which). These receptors were taken from a woman in her twenties or thirties who had recovered from COVID-19.

The V call is TRBV27, the J call TRBJ2-3; 7 bases align to TRBD2. Per germline, CDR1 MNHEY and CDR2 SMNVEV (reference sequence). The V and J ends lost 2 bases and 6 bases, in that order; junction bases with no gene match: 23. The CDR3 runs 20 residues. This CDR3 is CASSLAPSYDRAGRTDTQYF. The CDR3 coding sequence is TGTGCCAGCAGTTTAGCCCCCTCTTATGATAGAGCGGGGAGGACCGATACGCAGTATTTT.

The chain links TRBV12-3 or TRBV12-4 to TRBJ2-5; D is uncertain. This CDR3 contains 12 residues. Trimming pared 5 bases from V and 7 bases from J, leaving 11 bases between. This CDR3 reads CASSPLSGTQYF. DNA of the CDR3: TGTGCCAGCAGTCCCCTTTCGGGGACCCAGTACTTC.

This clone was seen a handful of times. The gene calls are TRBV7-9 and TRBJ2-7, with D possibly being TRBD2 (6 bases). Trimming took off 2 bases at V and 9 bases at J, with 14 bases between the two ends. Germline CDR1 reads SEHNR; CDR2 reads FQNEAQ (reference sequence). The CDR3 totals 13 residues. CDR3 residues: CASSLQGSGGQYF. The CDR3 DNA sequence: TGTGCCAGCAGCTTACAGGGATCCGGGGGGCAGTACTTC.

This clone was seen a single time. The chain employs TRBV4-1 and TRBJ2-7; 9 bases align to TRBD2. The germline gives CDR1 MGHRA, CDR2 YSYEKL. With V trimmed by 1 base and J by 4 bases, 11 bases remained unmatched. This CDR3 has 17 residues. Here the CDR3 reads CASSQGYTGAGGYEQYF. The CDR3 nucleotides read TGCGCCAGCAGCCAAGGATACACAGGGGCGGGGGGGTACGAGCAGTACTTC.

The rearrangement uses TRBV28 and TRBJ2-5; 7 bases agree with TRBD1. In germline, CDR1 is MDHEN, CDR2 SYDVKM. This CDR3 is built from 14 residues. V lost 3 bases to trimming and J lost 6 bases; unmatched junction nucleotides: 7. The CDR3 here is CASSLTGSLKTQYF. The CDR3 region has the DNA TGTGCCAGCAGTTTGACAGGGAGTTTAAAGACCCAGTACTTC. Looking up the rest from reference TRBV28 and TRBJ2-5 gives the full variable domain: DVKVTQSSRYLVKRTGEKVFLECVQDMDHENMFWYRQDPGLGLRLIYFSYDVKMKEKGDIPEGYSVSREKKERFSLILESASTNQTSMYLCASSLTGSLKTQYFGPGTRLLVL.

This chain joins TRBV27 and TRBJ2-1; tentative D call: TRBD2 (6 bases). With 8 bases removed from V and 3 bases from J, the gap between germline ends came to 8 bases. The CDR3 is made up of 12 amino acids. Germline V CDR1 and CDR2: MNHEY, SMNVEV (reference sequence). CDR3 DNA: TGTGCCAGCGGGGAGGTCTACAATGAGCAGTTCTTC. Translated, it gives CASGEVYNEQFF.

The chain joins TRBV6-5 to TRBJ1-2, with 12 bases aligning to TRBD1. The CDR3 is 15 residues long. The germline gives CDR1 MNHEY, CDR2 SVGAGI. V lost 6 bases to trimming and J lost 6 bases; unmatched junction nucleotides: 8. The DNA of the CDR3 is TGTGCCAGCAGCCCCGGGACAGGGGGCGCGAATGGCTACACCTTC. It codes for CASSPGTGGANGYTF.